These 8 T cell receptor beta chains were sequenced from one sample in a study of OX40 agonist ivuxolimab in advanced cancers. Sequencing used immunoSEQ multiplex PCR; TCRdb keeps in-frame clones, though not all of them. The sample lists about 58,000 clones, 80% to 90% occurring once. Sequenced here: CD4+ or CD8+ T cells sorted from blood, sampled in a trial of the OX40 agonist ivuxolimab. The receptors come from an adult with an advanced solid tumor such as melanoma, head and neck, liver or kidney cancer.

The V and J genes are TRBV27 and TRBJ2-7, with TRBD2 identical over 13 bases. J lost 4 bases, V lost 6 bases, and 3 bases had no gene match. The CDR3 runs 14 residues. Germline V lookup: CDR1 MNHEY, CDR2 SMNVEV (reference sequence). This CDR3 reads CASSSGLAGYEQYF. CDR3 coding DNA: TGTGCCAGCAGCTCGGGACTAGCGGGATACGAGCAGTACTTC.

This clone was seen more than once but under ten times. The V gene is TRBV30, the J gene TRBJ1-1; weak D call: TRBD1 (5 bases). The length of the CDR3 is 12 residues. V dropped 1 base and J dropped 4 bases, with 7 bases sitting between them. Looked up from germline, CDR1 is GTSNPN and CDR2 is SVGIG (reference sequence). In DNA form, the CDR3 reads TGTGCCTGGAGTGAAAGGGGCACTGAAGCTTTCTTT. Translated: CAWSERGTEAFF. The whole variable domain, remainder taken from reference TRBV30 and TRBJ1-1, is SQTIHQWPATLVQPVGSPLSLECTVEGTSNPNLYWYRQAAGRGLQLLFYSVGIGQISSEVPQNLSASRPQDRQFILSSKKLLLSDSGFYLCAWSERGTEAFFGQGTRLTVV.

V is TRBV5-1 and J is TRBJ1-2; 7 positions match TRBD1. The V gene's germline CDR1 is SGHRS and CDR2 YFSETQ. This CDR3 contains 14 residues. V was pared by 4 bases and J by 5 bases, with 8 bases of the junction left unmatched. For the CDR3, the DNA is TGCGCCAGCAGCCAAGAGGGGGCCGGGTATGGCTACACCTTC. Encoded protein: CASSQEGAGYGYTF.

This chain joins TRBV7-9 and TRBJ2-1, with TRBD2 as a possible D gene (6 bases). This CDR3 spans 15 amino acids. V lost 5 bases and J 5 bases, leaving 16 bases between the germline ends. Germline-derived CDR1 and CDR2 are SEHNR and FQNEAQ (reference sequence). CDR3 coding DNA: TGTGCCAGCAGCCCCTTAATGGGCGGGAACAATGAGCAGTTCTTC. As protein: CASSPLMGGNNEQFF.

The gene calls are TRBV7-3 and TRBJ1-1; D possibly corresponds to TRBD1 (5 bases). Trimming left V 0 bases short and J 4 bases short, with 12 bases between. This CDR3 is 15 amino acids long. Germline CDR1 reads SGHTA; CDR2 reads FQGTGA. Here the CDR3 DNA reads TGTGCCAGCAGCTTAACGGGGCCCGAAGCCACTGAAGCTTTCTTT. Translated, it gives CASSLTGPEATEAFF.

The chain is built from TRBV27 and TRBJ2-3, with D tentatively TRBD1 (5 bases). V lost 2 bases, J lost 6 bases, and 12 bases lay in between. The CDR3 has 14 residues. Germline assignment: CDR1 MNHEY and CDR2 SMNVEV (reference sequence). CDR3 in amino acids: CASSLQGWADTQYF. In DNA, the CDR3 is TGTGCCAGCAGTTTACAGGGTTGGGCCGATACGCAGTATTTT.

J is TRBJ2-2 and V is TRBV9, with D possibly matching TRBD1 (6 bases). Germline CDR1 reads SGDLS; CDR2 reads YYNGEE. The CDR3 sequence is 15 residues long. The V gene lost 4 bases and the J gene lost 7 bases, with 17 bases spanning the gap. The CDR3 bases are TGTGCCAGCAGCCCCTTGGGGGCTCGGAACGGGGAGCTGTTTTTT. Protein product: CASSPLGARNGELFF.

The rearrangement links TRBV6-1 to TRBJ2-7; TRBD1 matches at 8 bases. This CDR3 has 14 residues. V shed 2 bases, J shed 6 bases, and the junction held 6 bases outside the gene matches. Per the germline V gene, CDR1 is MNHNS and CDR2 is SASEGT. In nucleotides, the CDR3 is TGTGCCAGCAGTGAATTTTCAGGGGGCCGCGAGCAGTACTTC. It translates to CASSEFSGGREQYF.